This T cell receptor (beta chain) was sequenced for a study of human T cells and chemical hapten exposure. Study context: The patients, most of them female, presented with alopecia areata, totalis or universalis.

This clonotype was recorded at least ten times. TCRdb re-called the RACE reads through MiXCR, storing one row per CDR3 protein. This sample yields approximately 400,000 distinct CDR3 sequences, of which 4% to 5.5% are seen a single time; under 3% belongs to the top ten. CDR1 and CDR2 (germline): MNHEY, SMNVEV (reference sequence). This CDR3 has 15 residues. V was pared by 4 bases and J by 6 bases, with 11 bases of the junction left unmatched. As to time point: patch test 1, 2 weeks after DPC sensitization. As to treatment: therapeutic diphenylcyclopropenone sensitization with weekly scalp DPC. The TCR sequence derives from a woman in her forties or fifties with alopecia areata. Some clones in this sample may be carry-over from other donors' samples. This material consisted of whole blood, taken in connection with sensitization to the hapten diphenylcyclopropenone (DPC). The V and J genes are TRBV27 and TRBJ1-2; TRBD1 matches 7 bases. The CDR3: CASSSTIGDSDGYTF. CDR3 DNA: TGTGCCAGCAGTTCCACCATAGGGGACAGCGATGGCTACACCTTC.